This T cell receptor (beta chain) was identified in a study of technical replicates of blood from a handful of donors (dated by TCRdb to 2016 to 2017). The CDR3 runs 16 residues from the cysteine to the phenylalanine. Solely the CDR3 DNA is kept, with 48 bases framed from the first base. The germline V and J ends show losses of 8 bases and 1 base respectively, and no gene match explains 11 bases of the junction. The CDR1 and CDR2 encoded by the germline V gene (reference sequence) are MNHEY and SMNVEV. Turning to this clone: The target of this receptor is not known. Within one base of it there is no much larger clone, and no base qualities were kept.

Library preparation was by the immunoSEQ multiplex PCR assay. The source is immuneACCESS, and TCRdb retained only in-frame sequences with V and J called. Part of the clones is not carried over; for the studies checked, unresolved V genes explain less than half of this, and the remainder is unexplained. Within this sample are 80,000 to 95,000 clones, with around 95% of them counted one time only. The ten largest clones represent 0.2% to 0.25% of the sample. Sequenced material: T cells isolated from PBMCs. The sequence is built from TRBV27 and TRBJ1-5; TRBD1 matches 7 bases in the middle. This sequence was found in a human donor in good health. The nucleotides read TGTGCCAGCCAGAGGACAGGACAAGGAAGCAATCAGCCCCAGCATTTT. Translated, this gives CASQRTGQGSNQPQHF.